Following are 18 T cell receptor beta chains from one sample sequenced in a study of glioma-infiltrating T cells. Amplification of TCR alpha and beta CDR3 regions from RNA used iRepertoire nested multiplex PCR. TCRdb recomputed calls from the multiplex PCR reads with MiXCR, one row per CDR3 protein. The sample carries about 93,000 distinct CDR3 sequences, about 37% recorded once. Sequencing was performed on glioma tissue, nonneoplastic brain tissue, or PBMCs (not recorded which). These TCRs come from a human donor with low-grade glioma or glioblastoma, undergoing nonglioma brain surgery, or in good health (not recorded which).

In this sample, this clonotype turned up once. Here the CDR3 DNA reads TGCGCCAGAAGTTTTCGTGGGATGGATACGCAGTATTTT. This sequence encodes CARSFRGMDTQYF. The V and J genes are TRBV4-1 and TRBJ2-3; no clear D gene. Germline V gene sequence: CDR1 MGHRA, CDR2 YSYEKL. There are 13 residues in the CDR3. Trimming pared 9 bases from V and 6 bases from J, leaving 16 bases between.

Regarding this clonotype: At one of its ends the junction is not consistent with the germline gene, which may arise from a read error. The chain recombines TRBV15 with TRBJ2-1; 9 nucleotides line up with TRBD1. This CDR3 comprises 18 residues. CDR1 and CDR2 (germline): LNHNV, YYDKDF (reference sequence). CDR3 amino acids: CATSRDSYRGQYGNEQFF. CDR3 sequence (DNA): TGTGCCACCAGCAGAGATTCGTACAGGGGGCAGTACGGGAATGAGCAGTTCTTT.

There are many counts of this clonotype. J is TRBJ2-7 and V is TRBV7-8; D is ambiguous. The V gene lost 4 bases and the J gene lost 0 bases, with 7 bases spanning the gap. The CDR3 sequence is 13 residues long. Germline V gene data show CDR1 as SGHVS and CDR2 as FQNEAQ. The CDR3 DNA sequence: TGTGCCAGCAGCTCCCCCAACTCCTACGAGCAGTACTTC. Protein sequence: CASSSPNSYEQYF.

At least ten counts were recorded for this clonotype. The chain has TRBV12-3 or TRBV12-4 and TRBJ2-7; TRBD2 might be the D (5 bases). This CDR3 comprises 12 residues. The ends were cut back, 5 bases at V and 9 bases at J, with 14 bases in the middle. The CDR3 region is CASSLLKRGQYF. The DNA of the CDR3 is TGTGCCAGCAGTCTACTCAAACGGGGGCAGTACTTC.

Many counts were recorded for this clonotype. The chain carries TRBV6-1 and TRBJ2-1; TRBD2 aligns across 11 bases. With 5 bases clipped from V and 8 bases from J, the junction kept 11 bases outside the gene matches. Germline V CDR1 and CDR2: MNHNS, SASEGT. This CDR3 is built from 16 residues. This CDR3 is CASSQLSGGAGDEQFF. The CDR3 DNA follows: TGTGCCAGCAGTCAACTTAGCGGGGGGGCGGGGGATGAGCAGTTCTTC.

As regards this clonotype: A much more abundant neighbour one base away suggests this may be a read error. The chain carries TRBV29-1 and TRBJ2-3; 11 bases map to TRBD2. CDR3 length: 15 amino acids. After removal of 4 bases from V and 5 bases from J, the junction contained 8 bases not matched to a gene. Germline V gene lookup returns CDR1 SQVTM and CDR2 ANQGSEA. The CDR3 sequence: CSVALAGGPKDTQYF. DNA of the CDR3: TGCAGCGTTGCTTTAGCGGGAGGGCCGAAAGATACGCAGTATTTT.

This clonotype appeared many times. V is TRBV6-1 and J is TRBJ2-4; 13 bases are a match to TRBD2. This CDR3 contains 16 residues. Trimming removed 6 bases from V and 5 bases from J; junction bases left unmatched: 7. In germline, CDR1 is MNHNS, CDR2 SASEGT. CDR3: CASRKGLAGSENIQYF. For the CDR3, the DNA is TGTGCCAGCAGGAAGGGACTAGCGGGGTCGGAAAACATTCAGTACTTC.

Concerning this clonotype: The junction and the germline gene differ at one end; a read error may be behind it. The chain carries TRBV6-6 and TRBJ1-5; 7 bases line up with TRBD1. Germline V gene data show CDR1 as MNHNY and CDR2 as SVGAGI (reference sequence). This CDR3 spans 17 amino acids. CDR3 residues: CASSLDRRQGGNQHQHF. CDR3 DNA: TGTGCCAGCAGTTTGGATCGAAGACAGGGCGGCAATCAGCACCAGCATTTT.

For this clonotype: An end of the junction does not agree with germline; a read error may underlie this. The gene calls are TRBV18 and TRBJ1-1; D is unresolved. The germline V gene has CDR1 KGHSH and CDR2 LQKENI. The CDR3 is made up of 11 amino acids. CDR3 region: CSSSPKGGAFF. CDR3 sequence (DNA): TGTTCCAGCTCACCAAAGGGAGGAGCTTTCTTT.

This clonotype showed up many times. The chain is built from TRBV7-9 and TRBJ1-1; possibly TRBD1 for D (5 bases). V lost 1 base and J lost 7, with 7 bases in between. This CDR3 has 12 residues. From germline, CDR1 is SEHNR and CDR2 FQNEAQ (reference sequence). The CDR3 protein is CASSLGGYEAFF. CDR3 coding DNA: TGTGCCAGCAGCTTAGGGGGCTATGAAGCTTTCTTT.

The chain recombines TRBV28 with TRBJ2-7, with a tentative D call TRBD1 (6 bases). V lost 6 bases and J 2 bases, leaving 17 bases between the germline ends. Germline values: CDR1 MDHEN, CDR2 SYDVKM. CDR3 length equals 15 residues. The DNA for the CDR3 is TGTGCCAGCAGACCCGGACAGTGGCGCACCTACGAGCAGTACTTC. It specifies CASRPGQWRTYEQYF.

The chain is built from TRBV6-1 and TRBJ2-7; 8 bases align to TRBD1. Germline V gives CDR1 MNHNS, CDR2 SASEGT. With 6 bases clipped from V and 5 bases from J, the junction kept 12 bases outside the gene matches. The CDR3 is 15 residues long. DNA of the CDR3: TGTGCCAGCAGCAGGGGGACAGGCCCCTACAACGAGCAGTACTTC. Protein: CASSRGTGPYNEQYF.

A note on this clonotype: The CDR3 carries no conserved terminal phenylalanine or tryptophan, so it likely arises from a read error. J is TRBJ2-1 and V is TRBV20-1, with a weak D call TRBD2 (6 bases). This CDR3 has 12 amino acids. CDR1 and CDR2 (germline): DFQATT, SNEGSKA (reference sequence). Trimming stripped 6 bases from V and 10 bases from J, with 16 bases between. CDR3 sequence reads: CSALEGLSEQFS. Written as DNA, the CDR3 is TGCAGTGCGCTGGAGGGCTTGAGCGAGCAGTTCTCC.

This clonotype was counted many times. The chain has TRBV3-1 and TRBJ2-3, with 8 nucleotides matching TRBD2. The junction had 5 bases not matched to a gene; V was cut back by 1 base and J by 2 bases. Germline V gene sequence: CDR1 LGHDT, CDR2 YNNKEL (reference sequence). This CDR3 contains 16 residues. CDR3 region: CASSQVDGGVTDTQYF. The CDR3 DNA reads as TGTGCCAGCAGCCAAGTGGACGGGGGGGTCACAGATACGCAGTATTTT.

The chain has TRBV20-1 and TRBJ1-3, with 9 bases fitting TRBD1. CDR1 and CDR2 from the germline V gene are DFQATT and SNEGSKA (reference sequence). The CDR3 is 15 residues long. CDR3 bases: TGCGGCGCTAGATCGGACAGGGGATATATAGACACCATATATTTT. Translated: CGARSDRGYIDTIYF.

This clonotype is a singleton in its sample. The chain has TRBV24-1 and TRBJ1-5; D is ambiguous. Trimming left V 10 bases short and J 1 base short, with 10 bases between. Germline assignment: CDR1 KGHDR and CDR2 SFDVKD. The CDR3 totals 13 residues. In DNA form, the CDR3 reads TGTGCCACAAGGGTTTCAAGCAATCAGCCCCAGCATTTT. This gives the protein CATRVSSNQPQHF.

There are many counts of this clonotype. The chain carries TRBV7-2 and TRBJ2-7; TRBD2 matches 7 bases. The V segment lost 3 bases and the J segment 0 bases; nucleotides outside the gene matches: 5. The CDR3 has 15 residues. Germline CDR1 SGHTA, CDR2 FQGNSA. The DNA for the CDR3 is TGTGCCAGCAGCTTGGGACTACCTAACTCCTACGAGCAGTACTTC. This encodes CASSLGLPNSYEQYF.

A note on this clonotype: At one end, the junction sequence differs from germline, possibly due to a read error. J is TRBJ2-7 and V is TRBV6-1; 7 bases line up with TRBD1. The CDR3 is 15 residues long. Germline loops: CDR1 MNHNS, CDR2 SASEGT. The CDR3 DNA reads as TGTGTCAGCAGTGAAATGGGACAGATGACCTACGAGCAATACTTC. Translating it yields CVSSEMGQMTYEQYF.